The 26 T cell receptor beta chains listed next were all sequenced from one sample in a study of vaccination effects on CD4 cells after COVID-19. Using immunoSEQ multiplex PCR, the repertoire was profiled, and TCRdb retains in-frame clones only, with some absent. This table holds about 73,000 clones, approximately 72% found once. Sequencing in the ViraFEST assay came after antigen-specific CD4+ T cells had been expanded with viral peptide pools, which were used to stimulate PBMC. Cultured cells yielded isolated CD4+ T cells after approximately nine days. Each vaccine recipient was nucleocapsid antibody negative and had no prior SARS-CoV-2 infection. These TCRs are of unknown antigen specificity. Material: CD4+ T cells from PBMCs cultured with HCoV-NL63 spike peptides, obtained before COVID-19 vaccination. Every receptor here comes from a human donor who received a COVID-19 vaccine.

J is TRBJ2-5 and V is TRBV7-2; 7 bases are a match to TRBD1. CDR1 is SGHTA, CDR2 FQGNSA, per germline. The CDR3 runs to 15 residues. The junction had 6 bases not matched to a gene; V was cut back by 4 bases and J by 1 base. CDR3 in DNA: TGTGCCAGCAGCTCGAGACAGGGAATCCAAGAGACCCAGTACTTC. Amino acid sequence: CASSSRQGIQETQYF.

This clone was detected only a few times. J is TRBJ1-2 and V is TRBV29-1; D perhaps matches TRBD1 (5 bases). This CDR3 spans 14 amino acids. Trimming cost V 2 bases and J 4 bases, with 14 bases left between them. CDR1 and CDR2 (germline): SQVTM, ANQGSEA. CDR3: CSVERGQGGYGYTF. For the CDR3, the DNA is TGCAGCGTTGAACGAGGGCAGGGCGGCTATGGCTACACCTTC.

The V and J genes are TRBV5-1 and TRBJ1-4, with a weak D call TRBD1 (5 bases). The V gene lost 0 bases and the J gene lost 8 bases, with 14 bases spanning the gap. The CDR3 spans 15 residues. The V gene's germline CDR1 is SGHRS and CDR2 YFSETQ. The CDR3 reads CASSLESGGEEKLFF. DNA of the CDR3: TGCGCCAGCAGCTTGGAATCGGGGGGTGAGGAAAAACTGTTTTTT.

This clone appeared a few times. The rearrangement links TRBV4-2 to TRBJ1-2; possibly TRBD1 for D (5 bases). The germline V gene encodes CDR1 LGHNA and CDR2 YNFKEQ. The length of the CDR3 is 15 residues. Trimming removed 0 bases from V and 4 bases from J, with 12 bases in between. The CDR3 DNA is TGTGCCAGCAGCCAAGATCTTCGCGACAGCTATGGCTACACCTTC. Translation gives CASSQDLRDSYGYTF.

The rearrangement joins TRBV3-1 (or the pseudogene TRBV3-2) to TRBJ1-2; perhaps TRBD1 as D (5 bases). CDR1 LGHDT and CDR2 YNNKEL come from the germline V gene (reference sequence). V lost 0 bases, J lost 4 bases, and 12 bases lay in between. This CDR3 contains 15 residues. The CDR3 region is CASSQDWQGTYGYTF. CDR3 DNA: TGTGCCAGCAGCCAAGATTGGCAGGGAACCTATGGCTACACCTTC.

This rearrangement joins TRBV27 to TRBJ2-2; tentative D call: TRBD2 (7 bases). From germline, CDR1 is MNHEY and CDR2 SMNVEV (reference sequence). V lost 2 bases and J 7 bases, leaving 20 bases between the germline ends. The CDR3 totals 17 residues. CDR3 sequence reads: CASSLIKGGRIYGELFF. For the CDR3, the DNA is TGTGCCAGCAGTTTAATTAAGGGGGGGAGAATATACGGGGAGCTGTTTTTT.

The chain uses TRBV12-3 or TRBV12-4 and TRBJ1-2; D gene uncertain. The CDR3 runs 12 residues. Trimming shortened V by 8 bases and J by 8 bases, and 15 bases separated the two germline ends. CDR3 nucleotides: TGTGCCAGCCTGATAGTTGGGTCCGGCTACACCTTC. Its translation is CASLIVGSGYTF.

The chain carries TRBV2 and TRBJ2-3; the match to TRBD1 covers 8 bases. Germline V lookup: CDR1 SNHLY, CDR2 FYNNEI. The V segment lost 6 bases and the J segment 2 bases; nucleotides outside the gene matches: 7. The CDR3 totals 15 residues. In DNA form, the CDR3 reads TGTGCCAGCAGGGACAGGGTTCCTGACACAGATACGCAGTATTTT. Its protein product is CASRDRVPDTDTQYF.

This chain connects TRBV18 to TRBJ2-6; perhaps D is TRBD1 or TRBD2 (7 bases each). The ends were cut back, 1 base at V and 0 bases at J, with 16 bases in the middle. There are 19 residues in the CDR3. Germline V gene data show CDR1 as KGHSH and CDR2 as LQKENI. CDR3 amino acids: CASSPRPTGRASGANVLTF. The CDR3 nucleotides read TGTGCCAGCTCACCACGACCGACAGGGAGGGCCTCTGGGGCCAACGTCCTGACTTTC.

CDR3 loop: CASTQGRGLDLAEAFF. The CDR3, as DNA: TGCGCCAGCACCCAGGGGAGGGGGCTTGACCTCGCTGAAGCTTTCTTT. V gene TRBV10-1 combines with J gene TRBJ1-1, with 7 bases matching TRBD1. Germline V CDR1 and CDR2: WNHNN, SYGVQD (reference sequence). V trimming: 7 bases; J trimming: 6 bases; junction bases outside the gene matches: 17. This CDR3 spans 16 amino acids.

This clone turned up a few times. This chain connects TRBV19 to TRBJ1-2, with D perhaps TRBD1 (5 bases). V lost 3 bases, J lost 10 bases, and 18 bases lay in between. Germline V gene sequence: CDR1 LNHDA, CDR2 SQIVND (reference sequence). This CDR3 has 14 residues. The CDR3 spells CASSIILSGSTYTF. The CDR3 nucleotides read TGTGCCAGTAGTATTATCCTTTCAGGGTCAACCTACACCTTC.

The gene calls are TRBV11-1 and TRBJ2-2; TRBD1 might be the D (6 bases). V shed 6 bases and J shed 2 bases, with 16 bases lying between them. The germline CDR1 and CDR2 sequences are SGHAT and FQDESV (reference sequence). The CDR3 has 16 residues. As DNA, the CDR3 is TGTGCCAGCAGTCTTTTTGGGGGCCATAACACCGGGGAGCTGTTTTTT. Translation: CASSLFGGHNTGELFF.

This clone was seen only a few times. V usage is TRBV9 and J usage is TRBJ1-5; D gene unclear. There are 13 residues in the CDR3. Germline V gives CDR1 SGDLS, CDR2 YYNGEE. Trimming pared 4 bases from V and 4 bases from J, leaving 9 bases between. CDR3: CASSPSGNQPQHF. The CDR3, as DNA: TGTGCCAGCAGCCCCTCCGGGAATCAGCCCCAGCATTTT.

V is TRBV2 and J is TRBJ2-4; weak D call: TRBD1 (6 bases). Germline CDR1 is SNHLY and CDR2 is FYNNEI. With 3 bases removed from V and 0 bases from J, the gap between germline ends came to 12 bases. The CDR3 totals 16 residues. DNA for the CDR3: TGTGCCAGCAGTGATGGGGGCAGTTTAGCCAAAAACATTCAGTACTTC. Residues: CASSDGGSLAKNIQYF.

This rearrangement joins TRBV12-3 or TRBV12-4 to TRBJ2-2; D not certain. The CDR3 sequence is 12 residues long. Trimming cost V 6 bases and J 6 bases, with 8 bases left between them. The CDR3 DNA follows: TGTGCCAGCAGGTTAAACCCCGGGGAGCTGTTTTTT. Encoded protein: CASRLNPGELFF.

V and J are TRBV3-1 (or the pseudogene TRBV3-2) and TRBJ2-3, with TRBD2 identical over 13 bases. Germline loops: CDR1 LGHDT, CDR2 YNNKEL (reference sequence). V shed 2 bases, J shed 11 bases, and the junction held 4 bases outside the gene matches. This CDR3 has 14 amino acids. This CDR3 is CASSQWTSGSEQYF. The CDR3 DNA follows: TGTGCCAGCAGCCAATGGACTAGCGGGAGCGAGCAGTATTTT.

The V gene is TRBV4-1, the J gene TRBJ2-7; TRBD2 aligns across 7 bases. Germline assignment: CDR1 MGHRA and CDR2 YSYEKL. CDR3 size: 16 residues. V was clipped by 4 bases and J by 0 bases; unmatched bases: 9. CDR3 bases: TGCGCCAGCAGCCCCCCCGGGCGGGGGTACTCCTACGAGCAGTACGTC. Its protein is CASSPPGRGYSYEQYV.

The chain is built from TRBV28 and TRBJ1-3; 11 bases fit TRBD1. V lost 5 bases and J lost 5; bases outside the gene matches: 5. The CDR3 sequence is 15 residues long. Germline V CDR1 and CDR2: MDHEN, SYDVKM. This CDR3 reads CASSPGTGGRNTIYF. The CDR3 bases are TGTGCCAGCAGTCCCGGGACAGGGGGACGAAACACCATATATTTT.

This chain links TRBV5-6 with TRBJ2-5; tentative D call: TRBD2 (7 bases). The CDR3 runs 14 residues. V lost 3 bases to trimming and J lost 5 bases, with 14 bases between them. The V gene's germline CDR1 is SGHDT and CDR2 YYEEEE. The CDR3 sequence: CASSYLSGGETQYF. CDR3 nucleotides: TGTGCCAGCAGCTACCTCTCGGGGGGCGAGACCCAGTACTTC.

This clone was detected only once. The V and J genes are TRBV7-2 and TRBJ2-2; a possible D gene is TRBD2 (5 bases). Germline CDR1 and CDR2: SGHTA and FQGNSA. The CDR3 totals 17 residues. Trimming removed 5 bases from V and 2 bases from J, with 18 bases in between. This CDR3 is CASSGYGGQTNTGELFF. The CDR3 DNA is TGTGCCAGCAGCGGATACGGCGGGCAGACTAACACCGGGGAGCTGTTTTTT.

The genes are TRBV18 and TRBJ1-1; D is undetermined. CDR1 KGHSH and CDR2 LQKENI come from the germline V gene. This CDR3 has 13 amino acids. The ends were cut back, 2 bases at V and 4 bases at J, with 8 bases in the middle. CDR3 sequence reads: CASSPIGSTEAFF. CDR3 bases: TGTGCCAGCTCACCAATAGGGAGCACTGAAGCTTTCTTT.

This clone was detected once. The V call is TRBV3-1 (or the pseudogene TRBV3-2), the J call TRBJ2-3; D is possibly TRBD2 (5 bases). Germline V gene sequence: CDR1 LGHDT, CDR2 YNNKEL (reference sequence). Trimming removed 0 bases from V and 4 bases from J, with 11 bases in between. This CDR3 is built from 15 residues. In DNA, the CDR3 is TGTGCCAGCAGCCAAGATCGAGGGTATGCAGATACGCAGTATTTT. Translated: CASSQDRGYADTQYF.

V and J are TRBV5-1 and TRBJ1-4; D is ambiguous. V was cut by 4 bases and J by 0 bases, with 10 bases left in between. Germline V gene sequence: CDR1 SGHRS, CDR2 YFSETQ. The CDR3 is 15 residues long. The CDR3 spells CASSPNSATNEKLFF. The CDR3 nucleotides read TGCGCCAGCAGCCCGAACAGTGCAACTAATGAAAAACTGTTTTTT.

To note about this clone: The CDR3 does not end in the conserved phenylalanine or tryptophan, so this is likely a read error. No DNA is shown, since the ends of the CDR3 on it are uncertain; the CDR3 is the one TCRdb lists. The gene calls are TRBV11-3 and TRBJ1-4. The CDR3 length equals 15 residues, ends included. The germline V gene encodes CDR1 SGHNT and CDR2 YENEEA. CDR3 loop: CASRLREEDGCSRAR.

The chain employs TRBV28 and TRBJ2-3; TRBD1 aligns across 8 bases. CDR1 and CDR2 (germline): MDHEN, SYDVKM. After removal of 5 bases from V and 2 bases from J, the junction contained 6 bases not matched to a gene. This CDR3 is built from 15 residues. This CDR3 reads CASSPGDRNTDTQYF. CDR3 nucleotide sequence: TGTGCCAGCAGTCCCGGGGACAGGAACACAGATACGCAGTATTTT.

Notes on this clone: The same CDR3 arises from other DNA sequences in this sample as well. The gene calls are TRBV7-3 and TRBJ1-1; D call uncertain. The germline V gene has CDR1 SGHTA and CDR2 FQGTGA. V lost 3 bases and J 0 bases, leaving 5 bases between the germline ends. CDR3 length equals 13 residues. CDR3 bases: TGTGCCAGCAGCTTCTCAGTGAACACTGAAGCTTTCTTT. Protein product: CASSFSVNTEAFF. Supplemented by reference TRBV7-3 and TRBJ1-1, the full variable domain reads GAGVSQTPSNKVTEKGKYVELRCDPISGHTALYWYRQSLGQGPEFLIYFQGTGAADDSGLPNDRFFAVRPEGSVSTLKIQRTERGDSAVYLCASSFSVNTEAFFGQGTRLTVV.